This TCR beta chain was documented in a study of blood T cells in healthy people across ages (dated by TCRdb to the mid-2010s). For context, the study as a whole: In model experiments, template switching captured about one uniquely barcoded TCR beta cDNA molecule for every two T cells. To track age-related changes in TCR beta repertoire diversity, the study relied on deep sequencing normalized with unique cDNA molecular identifiers. Two additional independent replicas of 1 million unique cDNA reads from the same blood draw were analyzed for two donors (one aged 18 to 30 and one aged 80 or older). The donors were split into four age groups: young (average 16 years), middle-aged (over 35), aged (over 55) and long-lived (about 82). To avoid experimental bias, donors of different ages were distributed randomly across sequencing lanes.

Beyond this particular receptor, the publication reports: As age increased, observed TCR beta diversity per million T cells dropped in a roughly linear way, and a significant reduction was already evident by age around 41. The long-lived group showed more naive CD4+ T cells, fewer expanded clones and increased TCR diversity than the aged group, suggesting age selection. Because donor CMV infection status was unknown, age-related changes in expanded clonotypes were potentially confounded. Conclusive comparison of naive and antigen-experienced compartments was prevented by the profiling of bulk unsorted PBMCs. Total diversity estimates from one million sequenced T cells were considered lower bounds and underestimates. There was a strong correlation between observed TCR beta diversity and the percentage of naive T cells measured by flow cytometry.

This clonotype was counted many times. Its target antigen remains unknown. Base-call qualities are not available, and no considerably larger clone is one nucleotide away. The donors were 40 or so Caucasian individuals from Russia, aged roughly 6 to 90 years, who were systemically healthy. Each donor gave ten milliliters of peripheral blood, drawn into EDTA-treated Vacutainer tubes. Ficoll-Paque density-gradient centrifugation was used to isolate PBMCs, with at least 7 million per sample. Trizol reagent was used to extract total RNA from the PBMCs, yielding at least 5 micrograms per sample. For every donor, flow cytometry on a PBMC aliquot measured the percentage of naive CD45RAhigh/CD27high T cells. The protocol used for the library was 5' RACE. The sequencer was an Illumina HiSeq 2500. A second roughly 7 to 12 cycle PCR used a sample-barcoded 5' primer and a J-beta primer mix. A unique molecular identifier was introduced onto each TCR beta cDNA molecule by a template-switch 5' adaptor carrying 12 random nucleotides. At least 2.5 million CDR3-containing paired-end reads were obtained from each sample. The Mint cDNA synthesis kit, primed by a TRBC-specific oligonucleotide, was used to synthesize first-strand cDNA from all RNA. All cDNA was treated with uracil-DNA glycosylase and then went through a first 18-cycle PCR with the universal primers M1SS and BC2_uni_R. The published analysis was carried out like this. Each sample was normalized by randomly selecting 1 million high-quality reads, each carrying a distinct molecular identifier. Reads sharing molecular identifiers were discarded rather than binned into consensus sequences. CDR3 identification, clonotype clustering and error correction used MiTCR with a Q25 quality threshold and the strictest error-elimination algorithm. A nonparametric unseen species model with Euler transformation was used to estimate lower-bound total TCR beta diversity. Clones were called with MiXCR by TCRdb after fastp trimmed the public reads at Q25, and only in-frame beta chains were retained. For every CDR3 protein sequence, its rows merge into one entry that carries the most common genes and DNA. For this entry, the V and J calls and clone size follow TCRdb and not the study's own pipeline. This sample gives about 1.4 million distinct CDR3 sequences in total; approximately 59% of them show up just once. The top ten clonotypes cover over 5.5% of the sample.

This TCR came from a man younger than 30 in good health. Sequenced: blood.

The CDR3 protein is CASSYSRNEQFF. The DNA is TGTGCCAGCAGTTACTCCCGAAATGAGCAGTTCTTC. The V gene is TRBV6-5 and the J gene is TRBJ2-1; there is no confident call for the D gene. Looking up the germline V gene yields CDR1 MNHEY and CDR2 SVGAGI. The CDR3 covers 12 residues, taking in both the cysteine and the phenylalanine. The kept DNA is CDR3 alone, 36 bases in frame from the first base. At the junction V is shortened by 0 bases and J by 7 bases, with 4 bases in between.